This is a list of T cell receptor beta chains from one sample in a study of CD8 T cells in ankylosing spondylitis. Each CDR3 protein is one row after TCRdb ran MiXCR on the 5' RACE reads. The sample includes 150,000 to 200,000 distinct CDR3 sequences, 15% to 20% of them seen just once. The material sequenced was blood, either unsorted or a sorted T cell fraction (not recorded which). The receptors come from a male donor with ankylosing spondylitis or in good health (not recorded which). The CDR3 runs from the conserved cysteine through the conserved F or W. For some rows the clone size is stated as once, few or many, or as a class when expanded; others skip it.

V gene	J gene	clone size	CDR3 protein
TRBV20-1	TRBJ2-2	few	CSARDWLAGGLANTGELFF
TRBV3-1	TRBJ2-2	-	CASSQDWGTAELFF
TRBV5-1	TRBJ2-7	-	CASSLAGRSYEQYF
TRBV7-9	TRBJ1-5	-	CASSKEDRAIGNQPQHF
TRBV29-1	TRBJ2-7	few	CSVLTGTYEQYF
TRBV10-3	TRBJ2-7	few	CAISTRSRDRGPEQYF
TRBV9	TRBJ2-3	few	CASSVGRRADTQYF
TRBV5-1	TRBJ2-7	many	CASSPGGIGDGSGEQYF
TRBV20-1	TRBJ2-2	many	CSARDPFRNTGELFF
TRBV28	TRBJ2-1	many	CASSLRLLSYNEQFF
TRBV5-1	TRBJ1-4	many	CASSSSGEVREKLFF
TRBV4-1	TRBJ2-3	-	CASSQDSYTDTQYF
TRBV7-2	TRBJ2-1	many	CASSYLAGTGGNEQFF
TRBV20-1	TRBJ2-3	-	CSAPRQRTTDTQYF
TRBV5-4	TRBJ2-1	-	CASSLAGGRIDEQFF
TRBV20-1	TRBJ2-5	many	CSAKAGGAETQYF
TRBV10-1	TRBJ2-3	many	CASSESGYLAGFRRTDTQYF
TRBV20-1	TRBJ1-1	once	CSASGDRRIGYTEAFF
TRBV10-3	TRBJ2-3	many	CAISEKTSGPDTQYF
TRBV15	TRBJ2-2	few	CATSRDSQGNGELFF
TRBV20-1	TRBJ2-1	many	CSAIGGSSYNEQFF
TRBV13	TRBJ2-7	-	CASSLTTGLPYEQYF
TRBV28	TRBJ1-4	many	CASSFWGYNEKLFF
TRBV3-1	TRBJ1-1	-	CASSRGQWNTEAFF
TRBV30	TRBJ1-5	few	CAFPRGSNQPQHF
TRBV4-1	TRBJ2-3	many	CASSQERGSSQLDTQYF
TRBV5-1	TRBJ2-4	many	CASSLEGRGNIQYF
TRBV5-6	TRBJ2-5	many	CASSRRGGQETQYF
TRBV7-2	TRBJ2-7	-	CASSFRLAEPYEQYF
TRBV29-1	TRBJ1-6	-	CSVARTDNSPLHF
TRBV3-1	TRBJ2-2	-	CASSLWGGGNTGELFF
TRBV7-9	TRBJ2-7	-	CASSSGRGSYEQYF
TRBV7-2	TRBJ2-6	few	CASSLASTSGANVLTF
TRBV12-3/TRBV12-4	TRBJ1-4	once	CASSLDTGGEKLFF
TRBV6-2/TRBV6-3	TRBJ2-1	-	CASSYGTSGNHEQFF
TRBV5-1	TRBJ2-5	few	CASSLRQEETQYF
TRBV29-1	TRBJ2-2	once	CSVESWTGIGELFF
TRBV12-3/TRBV12-4	TRBJ2-1	many	CASSTRDHNEQFF
TRBV4-1	TRBJ2-3	many	CASSQPTATGSYTDTQYF
TRBV5-1	TRBJ2-5	many	CASSSELRETQYF
TRBV3-1	TRBJ2-1	-	CASSPRGRNTYNEQFF
TRBV29-1	TRBJ2-7	once	CSVRTSAAYEQYF
TRBV11-2	TRBJ2-1	-	CASRRLAGVGNEQFF
TRBV29-1	TRBJ2-1	many	CSVEGAQGSSYNEQFF
TRBV6-2/TRBV6-3	TRBJ2-1	many	CASSYSQASGRIGYNEQFF
TRBV5-1	TRBJ2-3	many	CASSIGQGTDTQYF
TRBV20-1	TRBJ2-7	many	CSARDQRPLGYEQYF
TRBV7-9	TRBJ2-7	-	CASSVRTSGFGSYEQYF
TRBV18	TRBJ2-1	many	CASSPSSSGRNEQFF